A single sample is the source of the 32 T cell receptor beta chains below, sequenced in a study of T cell responses to AZD1222 COVID-19 vaccine. Some clones are missing from TCRdb's copy, which holds only in-frame ones; the method was immunoSEQ multiplex PCR. The sample contains around 130,000 clones, roughly 92% of which appear only once. The sequences come from peripheral blood, collected on day 0 of AZD1222 vaccination. The receptors shown here come from an adult in good health.

This chain connects TRBV2 to TRBJ2-7; 12 positions agree with TRBD2. The V and J ends lost 11 bases and 6 bases, in that order; junction bases with no gene match: 11. This CDR3 comprises 14 residues. CDR1 SNHLY and CDR2 FYNNEI come from the germline V gene. The CDR3 bases are TGTGCCGGGAGACTAGCGGGGGAAGTTGGCGAGCAGTACTTC. Its translation: CAGRLAGEVGEQYF.

The chain is built from TRBV19 and TRBJ1-6; 8 nucleotides align to TRBD1. This CDR3 spans 17 amino acids. V lost 4 bases and J lost 7; bases outside the gene matches: 12. Germline lookup yields CDR1 LNHDA and CDR2 SQIVND (reference sequence). CDR3 protein: CASSRMHQGAGNSPLHF. Here the CDR3 DNA reads TGTGCCAGTAGTAGAATGCATCAGGGGGCTGGAAATTCACCCCTCCACTTT.

This clone was seen only a few times. The rearrangement uses TRBV7-2 and TRBJ1-5, with 10 bases lining up with TRBD1. Germline CDR1 and CDR2: SGHTA and FQGNSA. The ends lost 8 bases at V and 9 bases at J; junction bases unmatched: 10. The CDR3 extends over 14 amino acids. The CDR3 reads CASGAGTGVRPQHF. CDR3 coding DNA: TGTGCCAGCGGAGCCGGGACAGGGGTAAGGCCCCAGCATTTT.

The chain carries TRBV19 and TRBJ2-2; 15 nucleotides line up with TRBD2. V lost 9 bases to trimming and J lost 5 bases; unmatched junction nucleotides: 4. Per the germline V gene, CDR1 is LNHDA and CDR2 is SQIVND (reference sequence). This CDR3 comprises 15 residues. As DNA, the CDR3 is TGTGCCAGCCAAGGACTAGCGGGGGGGACCGGGGAGCTGTTTTTT. It specifies CASQGLAGGTGELFF. Variable domain in full (rest from reference TRBV19 and TRBJ2-2): DGGITQSPKYLFRKEGQNVTLSCEQNLNHDAMYWYRQDPGQGLRLIYYSQIVNDFQKGDIAEGYSVSREKKESFPLTVTSAQKNPTAFYLCASQGLAGGTGELFFGEGSRLTVL.

V and J are TRBV6-5 and TRBJ2-1; D is unresolved. Germline V gene data show CDR1 as MNHEY and CDR2 as SVGAGI. The CDR3 is made up of 16 amino acids. V lost 0 bases and J 0 bases, leaving 9 bases between the germline ends. The CDR3 DNA reads as TGTGCCAGCAGTTACTCGGGGTTAAGCTCCTACAATGAGCAGTTCTTC. Translation gives CASSYSGLSSYNEQFF.

This sequence joins TRBV7-3 and TRBJ2-1; perhaps TRBD2 as D (7 bases). Germline-derived CDR1 and CDR2 are SGHTA and FQGTGA. Trimming left V 5 bases short and J 4 bases short, with 18 bases between. This CDR3 region has 16 residues. CDR3 coding DNA: TGTGCCAGCAGCCTCTGGGGGGGCGGCGATTACAATGAGCAGTTCTTC. Encoded protein: CASSLWGGGDYNEQFF. Full variable domain (remainder filled in from reference TRBV7-3 and TRBJ2-1): GAGVSQTPSNKVTEKGKYVELRCDPISGHTALYWYRQSLGQGPEFLIYFQGTGAADDSGLPNDRFFAVRPEGSVSTLKIQRTERGDSAVYLCASSLWGGGDYNEQFFGPGTRLTVL.

This chain uses TRBV28 with TRBJ2-3, with 12 positions matching TRBD2. This CDR3 contains 17 residues. Germline V gives CDR1 MDHEN, CDR2 SYDVKM. Unmatched junction bases numbered 6, after V lost 2 bases and J lost 3 bases. The CDR3 is CASSLTSGGQGTDTQYF. CDR3 coding DNA: TGTGCCAGCAGTTTAACTAGCGGGGGGCAGGGAACAGATACGCAGTATTTT.

This clone was picked up one time. The chain has TRBV2 and TRBJ1-4; possibly TRBD1 for D (5 bases). The CDR3 extends over 16 amino acids. Deletions cut 6 bases from V and 0 bases from J, with 14 bases between. Germline V lookup: CDR1 SNHLY, CDR2 FYNNEI. This chain's CDR3 is CASRPSYRPTNEKLFF. The DNA of the CDR3 is TGTGCCAGCAGGCCATCTTACAGGCCAACTAATGAAAAACTGTTTTTT.

The rearrangement links TRBV2 to TRBJ2-5; a weak D match, TRBD1 (6 bases). V gave up 5 bases and J gave up 4 bases, with 17 bases separating them. Per germline, CDR1 SNHLY and CDR2 FYNNEI. The CDR3 length is 15 residues. CDR3 in amino acids: CASSLLTGSRETQYF. The CDR3 DNA reads as TGTGCCAGCAGTTTGCTGACAGGTAGCCGAGAGACCCAGTACTTC.

The genes are TRBV7-3 and TRBJ2-1, with TRBD2 matching over 15 bases. This CDR3 has 18 amino acids. Germline CDR1 is SGHTA and CDR2 is FQGTGA. With 2 bases clipped from V and 1 base from J, the junction kept 3 bases outside the gene matches. The CDR3: CASSLGLAGGLSYNEQFF. CDR3 DNA sequence: TGTGCCAGCAGCTTAGGACTAGCGGGGGGGCTATCCTACAATGAGCAGTTCTTC.

V and J are TRBV4-1 and TRBJ2-3; D tentatively fits TRBD1 or TRBD2 (6 bases each). V gave up 4 bases and J gave up 1 base, with 15 bases separating them. This CDR3 contains 16 residues. In germline, CDR1 is MGHRA, CDR2 YSYEKL. CDR3 sequence (DNA): TGCGCCAGCAGCCCCTATGGGGGGCCAGGCACAGATACGCAGTATTTT. Translated: CASSPYGGPGTDTQYF.

The chain joins TRBV28 to TRBJ2-1; 11 bases are shared with TRBD2. In germline, CDR1 is MDHEN, CDR2 SYDVKM. This CDR3 comprises 12 residues. The V and J ends lost 3 bases and 15 bases, in that order; junction bases with no gene match: 4. The CDR3 here is CASSFSGRVLFF. CDR3 coding DNA: TGTGCCAGCAGTTTTAGCGGGAGGGTACTGTTCTTC.

This clone was recorded only once. The chain has TRBV9 and TRBJ2-2; TRBD1 matches 7 bases. V dropped 0 bases and J dropped 4; count of bases not matched to a gene: 6. Germline CDR1 and CDR2: SGDLS and YYNGEE. The CDR3 is made up of 16 amino acids. CDR3 region: CASSVDVTGSTGELFF. The CDR3 DNA follows: TGTGCCAGCAGCGTAGATGTGACAGGGAGCACCGGGGAGCTGTTTTTT. Drawing the rest from reference TRBV9 and TRBJ2-2, the complete variable domain is DSGVTQTPKHLITATGQRVTLRCSPRSGDLSVYWYQQSLDQGLQFLIQYYNGEERAKGNILERFSAQQFPDLHSELNLSSLELGDSALYFCASSVDVTGSTGELFFGEGSRLTVL.

The chain combines TRBV19 with TRBJ2-3; unclear D gene. V was trimmed by 0 bases and J by 8 bases, leaving 12 bases between them. The length of the CDR3 is 14 residues. Germline V gene lookup returns CDR1 LNHDA and CDR2 SQIVND (reference sequence). CDR3 sequence reads: CASSIDSPWGTQYF. The DNA for the CDR3 is TGTGCCAGTAGTATAGACAGCCCGTGGGGTACGCAGTATTTT.

J is TRBJ2-7 and V is TRBV7-3; D ambiguous. CDR1 is SGHTA, CDR2 FQGTGA, per germline. CDR3 length equals 15 residues. V gave up 3 bases and J gave up 2 bases, with 14 bases separating them. The CDR3, as DNA: TGTGCCAGCAGCTTTGGCCCTCTAGTGACCTACGAGCAGTACTTC. Translating gives CASSFGPLVTYEQYF.

The genes are TRBV7-2 and TRBJ1-1; no definite D call. Germline CDR1 reads SGHTA; CDR2 reads FQGNSA. V dropped 7 bases and J dropped 0 bases, with 9 bases sitting between them. The CDR3 has 13 residues. The CDR3: CASKREMNTEAFF. The CDR3 DNA follows: TGTGCCAGCAAGAGAGAGATGAACACTGAAGCTTTCTTT. Together with reference TRBV7-2 and TRBJ1-1, the CDR3 gives the full variable domain: GAGVSQSPSNKVTEKGKDVELRCDPISGHTALYWYRQSLGQGLEFLIYFQGNSAPDKSGLPSDRFSAERTGGSVSTLTIQRTQQEDSAVYLCASKREMNTEAFFGQGTRLTVV.

The gene calls are TRBV7-9 and TRBJ1-2; D perhaps matches TRBD1 (5 bases). Germline V gene lookup returns CDR1 SEHNR and CDR2 FQNEAQ (reference sequence). V lost 0 bases, J lost 8 bases, and 10 bases lay in between. The CDR3 is 13 residues long. CDR3 sequence: CASSLAQGEGYTF. The DNA for the CDR3 is TGTGCCAGCAGCTTAGCCCAGGGAGAAGGCTACACCTTC. Supplemented by reference TRBV7-9 and TRBJ1-2, the full variable domain reads DTGVSQNPRHKITKRGQNVTFRCDPISEHNRLYWYRQTLGQGPEFLTYFQNEAQLEKSRLLSDRFSAERPKGSFSTLEIQRTEQGDSAMYLCASSLAQGEGYTFGSGTRLTVV.

The gene calls are TRBV6-5 and TRBJ1-3; D call uncertain. Germline V lookup: CDR1 MNHEY, CDR2 SVGAGI. V dropped 6 bases and J dropped 0 bases, with 9 bases sitting between them. The CDR3 contains 14 residues. CDR3 protein: CASSRGVSGNTIYF. CDR3 DNA: TGTGCCAGCAGCCGAGGCGTCTCTGGAAACACCATATATTTT.

The chain uses TRBV29-1 and TRBJ1-2; TRBD1 might be the D (5 bases). The CDR3 sequence is 12 residues long. Trimming took off 7 bases at V and 2 bases at J, with 11 bases between the two ends. The V gene's germline CDR1 is SQVTM and CDR2 ANQGSEA. The CDR3 here is CSAATENYGYTF. The CDR3 DNA reads TGCAGCGCCGCGACAGAGAACTATGGCTACACCTTC.

The chain couples TRBV3-1 (or the pseudogene TRBV3-2) to TRBJ1-5; 7 bases map to TRBD1. The ends lost 2 bases at V and 4 bases at J; junction bases unmatched: 5. The germline CDR1 and CDR2 sequences are LGHDT and YNNKEL (reference sequence). The CDR3 totals 15 residues. CDR3 sequence reads: CASSQCDRENQPQHF. The CDR3 bases are TGTGCCAGCAGCCAATGTGACAGGGAGAATCAGCCCCAGCATTTT.

V gene TRBV19 combines with J gene TRBJ2-3; D perhaps matches TRBD1 (6 bases). CDR3 length equals 13 residues. V gave up 7 bases and J gave up 4 bases, with 12 bases separating them. Germline CDR1 LNHDA, CDR2 SQIVND (reference sequence). CDR3 amino acids: CASTAGAADTQYF. The CDR3 DNA sequence: TGTGCCAGTACCGCAGGGGCTGCAGATACGCAGTATTTT.

The chain carries TRBV7-9 and TRBJ1-2; possibly TRBD1 for D (5 bases). Germline lookup yields CDR1 SEHNR and CDR2 FQNEAQ (reference sequence). The CDR3 extends over 14 amino acids. V was pared by 4 bases and J by 5 bases, with 14 bases between. The CDR3 here is CASSSQVGGYGYTF. The CDR3 region has the DNA TGTGCCAGCAGCTCCCAGGTCGGGGGGTATGGCTACACCTTC.

The rearrangement links TRBV11-2 to TRBJ2-2; 8 bases are a match to TRBD1. Germline V gene lookup returns CDR1 SGHAT and CDR2 FQNNGV. Germline trimming cut 3 bases from V and 6 bases from J; bases unmatched to any gene: 6. The CDR3 runs to 15 residues. This chain's CDR3 is CASSFKDRDAGELFF. CDR3 nucleotide sequence: TGTGCCAGCAGCTTCAAGGACAGGGACGCCGGGGAGCTGTTTTTT.

The chain employs TRBV5-5 and TRBJ1-1; D not certain. The CDR3 contains 12 residues. V was shortened by 0 bases and J by 11 bases, with 11 bases between the two germline ends. CDR1 and CDR2 (germline): SGHKS, YYEKEE (reference sequence). The CDR3 DNA reads as TGTGCCAGCAGCTTGGAACGGGTGGTGGCTTTCTTT. This translates into CASSLERVVAFF.

A note on this clone: The sample carries other DNA sequences with the same CDR3. This chain uses TRBV5-1 with TRBJ2-5; TRBD2 aligns across 7 bases. The CDR3 spans 14 residues. Germline lookup yields CDR1 SGHRS and CDR2 YFSETQ. V shed 0 bases and J 1 base; nucleotides not matched to a gene: 0. The CDR3 nucleotides are TGCGCCAGCAGCTTGGGACTAGCCCAAGAGACCCAGTACTTC. Protein: CASSLGLAQETQYF.

The gene calls are TRBV18 and TRBJ1-3; the match to TRBD1 covers 7 bases. With V trimmed by 3 bases and J by 3 bases, 8 bases remained unmatched. Germline CDR1 is KGHSH and CDR2 is LQKENI. The length of the CDR3 is 16 residues. The DNA for the CDR3 is TGTGCCAGCTCACCTTCATCCGGGACAGATGGAAACACCATATATTTT. It specifies CASSPSSGTDGNTIYF.

The rearrangement joins TRBV10-3 to TRBJ1-1, with 9 positions matching TRBD1. CDR1 is ENHRY, CDR2 SYGVKD, per germline. The CDR3 consists of 17 residues. V was pared by 2 bases and J by 2 bases, with 9 bases of the junction left unmatched. The CDR3 nucleotides are TGTGCCATCAGTGAGGCAACAGGGGGCGCGGGTAACACTGAAGCTTTCTTT. Protein product: CAISEATGGAGNTEAFF.

This chain joins TRBV9 and TRBJ2-7; D is possibly TRBD2 (5 bases). This CDR3 region has 14 residues. Trimming cost V 5 bases and J 6 bases, with 18 bases left between them. The V gene's germline CDR1 is SGDLS and CDR2 YYNGEE. Here the CDR3 reads CASSPTTPRGEQYF. CDR3 bases: TGTGCCAGCAGTCCGACTACCCCTCGGGGCGAGCAGTACTTC.

The chain employs TRBV9 and TRBJ2-5; the D is unclear. V lost 4 bases, J lost 5 bases, and 12 bases lay in between. This CDR3 is built from 13 residues. From germline, CDR1 is SGDLS and CDR2 YYNGEE. This chain's CDR3 is CASSQNLWETQYF. CDR3 in DNA: TGTGCCAGCAGCCAAAATCTATGGGAGACCCAGTACTTC.

The chain employs TRBV5-1 and TRBJ1-2, with D tentatively TRBD1 (5 bases). This CDR3 is 16 amino acids long. V gave up 4 bases and J gave up 4 bases, with 20 bases separating them. Per the germline V gene, CDR1 is SGHRS and CDR2 is YFSETQ. CDR3 protein: CASSPPPGDSLYGYTF. CDR3 DNA sequence: TGCGCCAGCAGCCCCCCGCCGGGAGACAGCCTCTATGGCTACACCTTC.

This clone was observed a few times. This chain joins TRBV5-1 and TRBJ1-2, with D maybe TRBD1 (6 bases). Trimming took 3 bases from V and 0 from J, leaving 9 bases between them. Germline CDR1 reads SGHRS; CDR2 reads YFSETQ. This CDR3 contains 14 residues. The CDR3 DNA follows: TGCGCCAGCAGCTGGACAGATCCTAACTATGGCTACACCTTC. Translation: CASSWTDPNYGYTF.

V and J are TRBV18 and TRBJ1-2; perhaps TRBD1 as D (6 bases). The V end was cut by 5 bases, the J end by 2 bases, with 9 bases between. This CDR3 is built from 13 residues. CDR1 KGHSH and CDR2 LQKENI come from the germline V gene. The CDR3 region has the DNA TGTGCCAGCTCAGGGGGGCCCAACTATGGCTACACCTTC. As protein: CASSGGPNYGYTF.